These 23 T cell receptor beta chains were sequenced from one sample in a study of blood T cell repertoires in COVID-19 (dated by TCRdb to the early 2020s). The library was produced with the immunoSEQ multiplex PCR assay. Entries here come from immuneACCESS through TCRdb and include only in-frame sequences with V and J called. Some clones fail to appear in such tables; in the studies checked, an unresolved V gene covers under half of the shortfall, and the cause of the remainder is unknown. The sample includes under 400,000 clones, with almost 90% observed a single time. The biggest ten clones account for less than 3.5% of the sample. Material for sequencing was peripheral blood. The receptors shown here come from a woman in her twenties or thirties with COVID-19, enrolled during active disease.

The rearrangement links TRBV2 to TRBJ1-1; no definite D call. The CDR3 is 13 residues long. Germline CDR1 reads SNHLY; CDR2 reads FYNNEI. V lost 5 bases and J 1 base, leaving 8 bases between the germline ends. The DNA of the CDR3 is TGTGCCAGCAGTTCGTCGAGGAACACTGAAGCTTTCTTT. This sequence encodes CASSSSRNTEAFF.

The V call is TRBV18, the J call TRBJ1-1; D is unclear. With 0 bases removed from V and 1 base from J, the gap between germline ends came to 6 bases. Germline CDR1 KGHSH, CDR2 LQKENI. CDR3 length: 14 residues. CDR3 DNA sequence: TGTGCCAGCTCACCACCTAGCCGGAACACTGAAGCTTTCTTT. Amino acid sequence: CASSPPSRNTEAFF. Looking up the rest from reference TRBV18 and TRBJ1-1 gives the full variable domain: NAGVMQNPRHLVRRRGQEARLRCSPMKGHSHVYWYRQLPEEGLKFMVYLQKENIIDESGMPKERFSAEFPKEGPSILRIQQVVRGDSAAYFCASSPPSRNTEAFFGQGTRLTVV.

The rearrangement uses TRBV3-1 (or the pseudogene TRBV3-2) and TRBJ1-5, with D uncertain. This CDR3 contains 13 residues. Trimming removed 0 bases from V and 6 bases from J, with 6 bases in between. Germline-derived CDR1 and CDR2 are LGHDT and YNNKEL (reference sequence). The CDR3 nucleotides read TGTGCCAGCAGCCAAGATACTACTCAGCCCCAGCATTTT. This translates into CASSQDTTQPQHF.

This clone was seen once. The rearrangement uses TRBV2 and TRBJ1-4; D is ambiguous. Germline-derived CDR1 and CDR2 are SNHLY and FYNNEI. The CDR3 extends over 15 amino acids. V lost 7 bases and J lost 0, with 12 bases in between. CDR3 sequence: CASTLYVATNEKLFF. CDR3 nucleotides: TGTGCCAGCACCCTCTACGTCGCAACTAATGAAAAACTGTTTTTT.

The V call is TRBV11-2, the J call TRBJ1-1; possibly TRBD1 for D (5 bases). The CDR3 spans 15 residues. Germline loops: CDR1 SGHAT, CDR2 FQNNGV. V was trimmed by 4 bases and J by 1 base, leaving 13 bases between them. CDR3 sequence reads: CASSSMRGKNTEAFF. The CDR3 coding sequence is TGTGCCAGCAGCTCAATGCGGGGGAAGAACACTGAAGCTTTCTTT. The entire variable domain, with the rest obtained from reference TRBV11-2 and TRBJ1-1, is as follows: EAGVAQSPRYKIIEKRQSVAFWCNPISGHATLYWYQQILGQGPKLLIQFQNNGVVDDSQLPKDRFSAERLKGVDSTLKIQPAKLEDSAVYLCASSSMRGKNTEAFFGQGTRLTVV.

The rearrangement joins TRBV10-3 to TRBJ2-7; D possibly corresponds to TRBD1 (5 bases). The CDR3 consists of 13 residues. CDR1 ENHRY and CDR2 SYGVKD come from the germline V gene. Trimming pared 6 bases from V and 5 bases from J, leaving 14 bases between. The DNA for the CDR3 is TGTGCCATCAGGCTTGCTGGGGCCGACGAGCAGTACTTC. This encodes CAIRLAGADEQYF.

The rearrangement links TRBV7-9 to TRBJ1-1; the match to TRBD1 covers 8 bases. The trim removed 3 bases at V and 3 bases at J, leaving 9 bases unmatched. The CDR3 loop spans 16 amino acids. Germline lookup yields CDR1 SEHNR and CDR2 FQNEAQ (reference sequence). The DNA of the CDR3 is TGTGCCAGCAGCTTCCCCAAGACAGGGGCCGACACTGAAGCTTTCTTT. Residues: CASSFPKTGADTEAFF.

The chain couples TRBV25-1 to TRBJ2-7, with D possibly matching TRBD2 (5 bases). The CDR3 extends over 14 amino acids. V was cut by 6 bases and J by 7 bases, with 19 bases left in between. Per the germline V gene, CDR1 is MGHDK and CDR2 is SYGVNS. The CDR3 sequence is CASRDSSPSTEQYF. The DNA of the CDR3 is TGTGCCAGCAGGGACTCGTCCCCTTCTACAGAGCAGTACTTC.

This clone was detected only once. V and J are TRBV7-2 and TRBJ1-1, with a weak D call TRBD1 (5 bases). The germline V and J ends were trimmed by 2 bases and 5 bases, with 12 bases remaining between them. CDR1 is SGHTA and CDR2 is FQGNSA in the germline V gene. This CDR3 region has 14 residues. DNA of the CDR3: TGTGCCAGCAGCTTACAGAGCGGGGGTACTGAAGCTTTCTTT. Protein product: CASSLQSGGTEAFF.

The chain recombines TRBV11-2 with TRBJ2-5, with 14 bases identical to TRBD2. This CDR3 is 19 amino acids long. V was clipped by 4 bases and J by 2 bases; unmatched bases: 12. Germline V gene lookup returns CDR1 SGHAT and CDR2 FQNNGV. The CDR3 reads CASSSGVTSGRALQETQYF. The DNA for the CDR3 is TGTGCCAGCAGCTCAGGGGTGACTAGCGGGAGGGCCCTACAAGAGACCCAGTACTTC.

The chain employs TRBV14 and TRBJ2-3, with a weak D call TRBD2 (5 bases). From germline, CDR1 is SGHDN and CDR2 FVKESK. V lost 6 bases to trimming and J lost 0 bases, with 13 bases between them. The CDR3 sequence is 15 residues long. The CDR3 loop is CASRPQRSSTDTQYF. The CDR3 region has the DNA TGTGCCAGCAGGCCCCAGCGGAGTAGCACAGATACGCAGTATTTT.

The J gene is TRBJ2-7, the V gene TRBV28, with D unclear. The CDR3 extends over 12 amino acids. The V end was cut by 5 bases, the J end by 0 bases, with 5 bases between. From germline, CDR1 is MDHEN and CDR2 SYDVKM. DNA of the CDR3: TGTGCCAGCAGTCTTAGCTCCTACGAGCAGTACTTC. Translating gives CASSLSSYEQYF.

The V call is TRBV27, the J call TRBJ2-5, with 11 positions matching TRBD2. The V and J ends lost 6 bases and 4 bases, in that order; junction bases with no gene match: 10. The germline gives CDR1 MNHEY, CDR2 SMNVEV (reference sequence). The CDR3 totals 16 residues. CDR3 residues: CASRKLLAGEGETQYF. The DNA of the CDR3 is TGTGCCAGCAGAAAACTACTAGCGGGAGAGGGAGAGACCCAGTACTTC.

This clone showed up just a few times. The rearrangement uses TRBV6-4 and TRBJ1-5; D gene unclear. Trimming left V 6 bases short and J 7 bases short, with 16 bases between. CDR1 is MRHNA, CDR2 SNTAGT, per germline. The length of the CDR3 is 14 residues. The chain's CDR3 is CASSPSGEDQPQHF. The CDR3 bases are TGTGCCAGCAGCCCCAGCGGGGAGGACCAGCCCCAGCATTTT.

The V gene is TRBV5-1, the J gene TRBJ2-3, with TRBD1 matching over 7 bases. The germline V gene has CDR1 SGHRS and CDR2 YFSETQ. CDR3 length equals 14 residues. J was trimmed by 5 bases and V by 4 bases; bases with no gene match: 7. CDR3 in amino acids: CASSTNQGVDTQYF. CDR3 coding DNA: TGCGCCAGCAGCACCAACCAGGGGGTAGATACGCAGTATTTT.

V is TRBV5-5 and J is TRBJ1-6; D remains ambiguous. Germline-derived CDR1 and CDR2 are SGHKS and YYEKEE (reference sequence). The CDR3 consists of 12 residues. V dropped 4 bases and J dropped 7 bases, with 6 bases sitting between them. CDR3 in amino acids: CASSPVNSPLHF. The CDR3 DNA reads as TGTGCCAGCAGCCCCGTCAATTCACCCCTCCACTTT. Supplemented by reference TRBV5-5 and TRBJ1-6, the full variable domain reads DAGVTQSPTHLIKTRGQQVTLRCSPISGHKSVSWYQQVLGQGPQFIFQYYEKEERGRGNFPDRFSARQFPNYSSELNVNALLLGDSALYLCASSPVNSPLHFGNGTRLTVT.

CDR3 in DNA: TGTGCCAGCAGTGCCGACAGGTTCAGCACAGATACGCAGTATTTT. Amino acid sequence: CASSADRFSTDTQYF. The chain joins TRBV2 to TRBJ2-3; perhaps TRBD1 as D (6 bases). Trimming removed 4 bases from V and 0 bases from J, with 11 bases in between. CDR3 size: 15 residues. The germline CDR1 and CDR2 sequences are SNHLY and FYNNEI.

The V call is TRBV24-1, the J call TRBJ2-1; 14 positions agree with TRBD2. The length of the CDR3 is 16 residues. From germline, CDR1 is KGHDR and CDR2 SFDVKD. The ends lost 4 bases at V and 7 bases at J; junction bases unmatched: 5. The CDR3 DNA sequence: TGTGCCACCAGTGACCCCGGGACTAGCGGGAGAAATGAGCAGTTCTTC. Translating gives CATSDPGTSGRNEQFF.

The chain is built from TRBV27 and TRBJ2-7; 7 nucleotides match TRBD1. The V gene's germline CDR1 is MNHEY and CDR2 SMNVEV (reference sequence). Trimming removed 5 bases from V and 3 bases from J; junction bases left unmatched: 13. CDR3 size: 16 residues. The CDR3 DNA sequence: TGTGCCAGCAGTACATACCGAACAGGGGCCGGCTACGAGCAGTACTTC. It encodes CASSTYRTGAGYEQYF.

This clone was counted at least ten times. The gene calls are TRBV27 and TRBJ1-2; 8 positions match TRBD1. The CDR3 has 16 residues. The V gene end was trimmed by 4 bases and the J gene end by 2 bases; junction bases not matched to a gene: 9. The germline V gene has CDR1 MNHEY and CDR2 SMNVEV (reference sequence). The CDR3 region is CASSSDGQGRNYGYTF. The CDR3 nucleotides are TGTGCCAGCAGTTCCGATGGACAGGGTCGGAACTATGGCTACACCTTC.

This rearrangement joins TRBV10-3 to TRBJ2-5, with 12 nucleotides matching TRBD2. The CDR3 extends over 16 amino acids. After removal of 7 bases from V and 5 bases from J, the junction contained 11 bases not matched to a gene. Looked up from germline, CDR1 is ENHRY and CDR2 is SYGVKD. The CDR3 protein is CAITLSLAGGPETQYF. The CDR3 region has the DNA TGTGCCATCACCCTTTCCCTAGCGGGAGGGCCCGAGACCCAGTACTTC.

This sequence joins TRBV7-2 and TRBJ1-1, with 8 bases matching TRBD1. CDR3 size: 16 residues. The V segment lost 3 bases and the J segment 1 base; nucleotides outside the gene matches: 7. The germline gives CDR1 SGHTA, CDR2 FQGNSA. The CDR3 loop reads CASSFYAGTGNTEAFF. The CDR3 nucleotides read TGTGCCAGCAGCTTTTACGCCGGGACAGGGAACACTGAAGCTTTCTTT.

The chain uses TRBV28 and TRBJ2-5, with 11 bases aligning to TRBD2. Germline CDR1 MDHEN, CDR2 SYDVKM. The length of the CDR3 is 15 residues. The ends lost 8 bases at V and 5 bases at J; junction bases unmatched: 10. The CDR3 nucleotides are TGTGCCAGCTCCCTGACTAGCGGGGCGGGGGAGACCCAGTACTTC. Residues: CASSLTSGAGETQYF.